This entry lists 19 T cell receptor beta chains sequenced from one sample in a study of blood T cell repertoires in COVID-19. Here immunoSEQ multiplex PCR was the method, and the copy in TCRdb shows in-frame clones only, minus some. The sample shows some 270,000 clones, around 88% of them seen only once. The sample was peripheral blood. Receptors originate from a woman older than 75 with COVID-19, enrolled during active disease.

This clone was counted once. The chain employs TRBV19 and TRBJ2-3, with D hard to call. The CDR3 spans 16 residues. Germline V gene data show CDR1 as LNHDA and CDR2 as SQIVND (reference sequence). The V end lost 9 bases, the J end lost 0 bases, and 19 bases lay between the germline ends. The CDR3 coding sequence is TGTGCCAGCCCCCCCGCCGACACCGCTAGCACAGATACGCAGTATTTT. Translating it yields CASPPADTASTDTQYF.

This chain links TRBV6-5 with TRBJ1-5; D perhaps matches TRBD1 (5 bases). The CDR3 covers 15 residues. The V end lost 7 bases, the J end lost 0 bases, and 13 bases lay between the germline ends. The germline CDR1 and CDR2 sequences are MNHEY and SVGAGI. Here the CDR3 reads CASKPGLNSNQPQHF. The CDR3 DNA follows: TGTGCCAGCAAACCGGGACTGAATAGCAATCAGCCCCAGCATTTT.

The CDR3 region has the DNA TGTGCCAGCAGCTTAACAGGGTCTGGGGCCAACGTCCTGACTTTC. It yields the protein CASSLTGSGANVLTF. The chain employs TRBV7-9 and TRBJ2-6; weak D call: TRBD1 (6 bases). The CDR3 consists of 15 residues. Germline V gives CDR1 SEHNR, CDR2 FQNEAQ (reference sequence). V dropped 2 bases and J dropped 1 base, with 6 bases sitting between them. The full variable domain, in which reference TRBV7-9 and TRBJ2-6 provide the parts outside the CDR3, is DTGVSQNPRHKITKRGQNVTFRCDPISEHNRLYWYRQTLGQGPEFLTYFQNEAQLEKSRLLSDRFSAERPKGSFSTLEIQRTEQGDSAMYLCASSLTGSGANVLTFGAGSRLTVL.

The V call is TRBV13, the J call TRBJ2-1, with TRBD1 identical over 7 bases. Trimming took 5 bases from V and 9 from J; bases not matched to a gene: 16. Germline V gene data show CDR1 as PRHDT and CDR2 as FYEKMQ (reference sequence). This CDR3 comprises 16 residues. The CDR3 loop is CASSPATDRMWAEQFF. CDR3 coding DNA: TGTGCCAGCAGCCCCGCGACGGACAGGATGTGGGCTGAGCAGTTCTTC.

The chain recombines TRBV6-1 with TRBJ1-3; 7 bases align to TRBD1. J gave up 3 bases and V 4 bases, and 18 bases lay outside the gene matches. The germline gives CDR1 MNHNS, CDR2 SASEGT. The CDR3 loop spans 19 amino acids. The CDR3 loop is CASSVARQGFLSDGNTIYF. The CDR3 DNA is TGTGCCAGCAGTGTGGCACGACAGGGATTCCTAAGCGATGGAAACACCATATATTTT.

V is TRBV14 and J is TRBJ1-3; weak D call: TRBD1 (6 bases). The CDR3 is 15 residues long. Trimming removed 6 bases from V and 3 bases from J, with 15 bases in between. CDR1 is SGHDN, CDR2 FVKESK, per germline. CDR3 bases: TGTGCCAGCAGTCGGACAGCGATCATTGGAAACACCATATATTTT. It yields the protein CASSRTAIIGNTIYF.

J is TRBJ1-1 and V is TRBV12-3 or TRBV12-4, with 7 bases lining up with TRBD1. This CDR3 region has 13 residues. V gave up 6 bases and J gave up 4 bases; unmatched junction bases: 5. CDR3: CASSQQGLTEAFF. CDR3 coding DNA: TGTGCCAGCAGCCAACAGGGGCTCACTGAAGCTTTCTTT.

The rearrangement joins TRBV7-2 to TRBJ1-2; TRBD1 aligns across 7 bases. Germline V gene lookup returns CDR1 SGHTA and CDR2 FQGNSA. The junction had 9 bases not matched to a gene; V was cut back by 5 bases and J by 0 bases. CDR3 length: 16 amino acids. DNA for the CDR3: TGTGCCAGCAGCGAGGGGACAGTCTACACTAACTATGGCTACACCTTC. This codes for CASSEGTVYTNYGYTF.

The genes are TRBV3-1 (or the pseudogene TRBV3-2) and TRBJ1-4; D remains unclear. V lost 3 bases, J lost 8 bases, and 13 bases lay in between. The CDR3 length is 14 residues. Germline CDR1 LGHDT, CDR2 YNNKEL (reference sequence). CDR3 sequence (DNA): TGTGCCAGCAGCCAGCGCAGGAGGAACGAAAAACTGTTTTTT. The encoded protein is CASSQRRRNEKLFF.

The DNA for the CDR3 is TGTGCCAGCAGCTACCCGAGTCTCGGACAGGGTGGAAGTAACACAGATACGCAGTATTTT. Translating gives CASSYPSLGQGGSNTDTQYF. This chain links TRBV6-6 with TRBJ2-3; 8 positions agree with TRBD1. V shed 6 bases, J shed 2 bases, and the junction held 22 bases outside the gene matches. CDR3 length equals 20 residues. From germline, CDR1 is MNHNY and CDR2 SVGAGI (reference sequence).

This clone was detected once. V is TRBV2 and J is TRBJ1-2; 9 positions match TRBD1. V dropped 4 bases and J dropped 0; count of bases not matched to a gene: 6. The CDR3 consists of 16 residues. CDR1 and CDR2 from the germline V gene are SNHLY and FYNNEI. The CDR3 protein is CASSAGTGIANYGYTF. CDR3 coding DNA: TGTGCCAGCAGTGCCGGGACAGGGATCGCTAACTATGGCTACACCTTC. Drawing the rest from reference TRBV2 and TRBJ1-2, the complete variable domain is EPEVTQTPSHQVTQMGQEVILRCVPISNHLYFYWYRQILGQKVEFLVSFYNNEISEKSEIFDDQFSVERPDGSNFTLKIRSTKLEDSAMYFCASSAGTGIANYGYTFGSGTRLTVV.

V and J are TRBV28 and TRBJ1-2; possible D gene TRBD1, 5 bases. The CDR3 is made up of 16 amino acids. Germline V gene lookup returns CDR1 MDHEN and CDR2 SYDVKM. V dropped 2 bases and J dropped 4 bases, with 17 bases sitting between them. The CDR3, as DNA: TGTGCCAGCAGTTTAGTTAAGGCCGCAGGGTCCTATGGCTACACCTTC. Translated: CASSLVKAAGSYGYTF.

The CDR3 DNA reads TGTGCCAGTATGGGAGGATCCTATAATTCACCCCTCCACTTT. Protein sequence: CASMGGSYNSPLHF. The gene calls are TRBV19 and TRBJ1-6; D remains ambiguous. Germline lookup yields CDR1 LNHDA and CDR2 SQIVND (reference sequence). The CDR3 totals 14 residues. V was clipped by 7 bases and J by 1 base, with 8 bases between them.

This chain joins TRBV2 and TRBJ1-1; tentatively, D is TRBD1 (5 bases). CDR1 and CDR2 (germline): SNHLY, FYNNEI. Between the trimmed V and J ends, which lost 9 bases and 2 bases, there was a span of 10 bases. This CDR3 region has 12 residues. CDR3 in amino acids: CASIQENTEAFF. The CDR3 DNA is TGTGCCAGTATACAGGAAAACACTGAAGCTTTCTTT.

The rearrangement uses TRBV18 and TRBJ1-3; D is ambiguous. Trimming pared 3 bases from V and 4 bases from J, leaving 19 bases between. The germline V gene has CDR1 KGHSH and CDR2 LQKENI. The CDR3 loop spans 17 amino acids. The CDR3: CASSPLTAGLGGNTIYF. The CDR3 DNA sequence: TGTGCCAGCTCACCTCTGACGGCAGGACTGGGGGGAAACACCATATATTTT. The full variable domain, with the rest looked up from reference TRBV18 and TRBJ1-3, is NAGVMQNPRHLVRRRGQEARLRCSPMKGHSHVYWYRQLPEEGLKFMVYLQKENIIDESGMPKERFSAEFPKEGPSILRIQQVVRGDSAAYFCASSPLTAGLGGNTIYFGEGSWLTVV.

The chain joins TRBV24-1 to TRBJ2-3; the match to TRBD2 covers 11 bases. The CDR3 runs 16 residues. V trimming: 4 bases; J trimming: 6 bases; junction bases outside the gene matches: 8. Germline CDR1 KGHDR, CDR2 SFDVKD. The CDR3 region has the DNA TGTGCCACCAGTGACAATAGCGGGGGGGCTCTGGATACGCAGTATTTT. It yields the protein CATSDNSGGALDTQYF.

The chain couples TRBV5-6 to TRBJ2-5, with unresolved D. The CDR3 loop spans 14 amino acids. Trimming took 6 bases from V and 2 from J, leaving 14 bases between them. CDR1 and CDR2 (germline): SGHDT, YYEEEE. In DNA, the CDR3 is TGTGCCAGCACACAAACCCCGCGGCAAGAGACCCAGTACTTC. It is translated as CASTQTPRQETQYF.

There are a few counts of this clone. J is TRBJ2-1 and V is TRBV24-1; a weak D match, TRBD2 (5 bases). V dropped 4 bases and J dropped 5 bases, with 11 bases sitting between them. The CDR3 covers 14 residues. Germline CDR1 is KGHDR and CDR2 is SFDVKD. Written as DNA, the CDR3 is TGTGCCACCAGTGAGCACCGAGGGCACAATGAGCAGTTCTTC. Its translation is CATSEHRGHNEQFF.

CDR3 amino acids: CASSRDRGPYGYTF. The DNA for the CDR3 is TGTGCCAGCAGTAGGGACAGGGGACCATATGGCTACACCTTC. This sequence joins TRBV28 and TRBJ1-2; 10 nucleotides align to TRBD1. The germline CDR1 and CDR2 sequences are MDHEN and SYDVKM. The ends lost 5 bases at V and 5 bases at J; junction bases unmatched: 5. The length of the CDR3 is 14 residues.